Shown below are 17 T cell receptor beta chains from a single sample sequenced in a study of T cell responses to AZD1222 COVID-19 vaccine. Repertoires were generated with immunoSEQ multiplex PCR, while TCRdb's copy carries only in-frame clones and drops some. Of under 150,000 clones listed, approximately 92% are singletons. The source material was peripheral blood, sampled 28 days after the second AZD1222 dose. The source of these receptors is an adult who received the AZD1222 COVID-19 vaccine.

J is TRBJ1-1 and V is TRBV5-1; possible D gene TRBD1, 6 bases. CDR1 is SGHRS, CDR2 YFSETQ, per germline. V was clipped by 6 bases and J by 1 base, with 10 bases between them. The length of the CDR3 is 13 residues. In nucleotides, the CDR3 is TGCGCCAGCAAATGGGGGGCGAACACTGAAGCTTTCTTT. Protein product: CASKWGANTEAFF. Complete variable domain (other parts from reference TRBV5-1 and TRBJ1-1): KAGVTQTPRYLIKTRGQQVTLSCSPISGHRSVSWYQQTPGQGLQFLFEYFSETQRNKGNFPGRFSGRQFSNSRSEMNVSTLELGDSALYLCASKWGANTEAFFGQGTRLTVV.

The chain is built from TRBV2 and TRBJ2-2; D uncertain. V was trimmed by 3 bases and J by 4 bases, leaving 15 bases between them. Germline V gene lookup returns CDR1 SNHLY and CDR2 FYNNEI. This CDR3 is 16 amino acids long. CDR3 DNA: TGTGCCAGCAGTGATGATCCACGCCGCGGCACCGGGGAGCTGTTTTTT. This gives the protein CASSDDPRRGTGELFF. The whole variable domain, filled in from reference TRBV2 and TRBJ2-2, reads EPEVTQTPSHQVTQMGQEVILRCVPISNHLYFYWYRQILGQKVEFLVSFYNNEISEKSEIFDDQFSVERPDGSNFTLKIRSTKLEDSAMYFCASSDDPRRGTGELFFGEGSRLTVL.

This clone was found once. The chain uses TRBV2 and TRBJ1-2; possibly TRBD1 for D (5 bases). V was shortened by 6 bases and J by 2 bases, with 13 bases between the two germline ends. The CDR3 spans 14 residues. Germline V CDR1 and CDR2: SNHLY, FYNNEI. The CDR3 sequence: CASRATVGNYGYTF. The DNA for the CDR3 is TGTGCCAGCAGGGCGACAGTGGGGAACTATGGCTACACCTTC.

CDR3 sequence: CASSPVLTVEAFF. The DNA for the CDR3 is TGTGCCAGCAGCCCTGTCTTGACAGTTGAAGCTTTCTTT. This sequence joins TRBV7-9 and TRBJ1-1; a possible D gene is TRBD1 (5 bases). V lost 5 bases to trimming and J lost 7 bases, with 14 bases between them. Germline CDR1 is SEHNR and CDR2 is FQNEAQ (reference sequence). CDR3 length: 13 amino acids.

This rearrangement joins TRBV6-5 to TRBJ2-2, with D perhaps TRBD1 (5 bases). CDR3 length: 14 amino acids. V was cut by 6 bases and J by 7 bases, with 15 bases left in between. CDR1 and CDR2 (germline): MNHEY, SVGAGI. Here the CDR3 reads CASSPKDSYGELFF. In DNA form, the CDR3 reads TGTGCCAGCAGCCCAAAAGACAGTTACGGGGAGCTGTTTTTT.

This clone has a single count. V gene TRBV5-1 combines with J gene TRBJ1-4; 8 bases map to TRBD1. Germline V gene lookup returns CDR1 SGHRS and CDR2 YFSETQ. The V gene end was trimmed by 0 bases and the J gene end by 7 bases; junction bases not matched to a gene: 8. This CDR3 comprises 16 residues. The CDR3 protein is CASSLGGTGGSEKLFF. The CDR3, as DNA: TGCGCCAGCAGCTTGGGAGGCACAGGGGGTAGTGAAAAACTGTTTTTT.

The gene calls are TRBV15 and TRBJ2-6, with D uncertain. Trimming removed 0 bases from V and 0 bases from J, with 15 bases in between. The CDR3 is 19 amino acids. Per the germline V gene, CDR1 is LNHNV and CDR2 is YYDKDF (reference sequence). For the CDR3, the DNA is TGTGCCACCAGCAGAGAATTGGTAGCCGCTATCTCTGGGGCCAACGTCCTGACTTTC. The encoded protein is CATSRELVAAISGANVLTF.

The V gene is TRBV3-1 (or the pseudogene TRBV3-2), the J gene TRBJ2-2; TRBD2 matches at 8 bases. The CDR3 consists of 15 residues. Unmatched junction bases numbered 5, after V lost 5 bases and J lost 3 bases. The germline V gene encodes CDR1 LGHDT and CDR2 YNNKEL (reference sequence). The CDR3 DNA reads as TGTGCCAGCAGCATACAAGCGGGAGACACCGGGGAGCTGTTTTTT. Its translation is CASSIQAGDTGELFF.

This clone showed up just once. This sequence joins TRBV20-1 and TRBJ2-3; TRBD2 matches 7 bases. Germline lookup yields CDR1 DFQATT and CDR2 SNEGSKA (reference sequence). The CDR3 sequence is 13 residues long. J gave up 5 bases and V 3 bases, and 5 bases lay outside the gene matches. The chain's CDR3 is CSASGTTEDTQYF. CDR3 bases: TGCAGTGCTAGTGGGACTACTGAAGATACGCAGTATTTT.

This clone was seen only a few times. This rearrangement joins TRBV5-8 to TRBJ2-7; no clear D gene. Germline V CDR1 and CDR2: SGHTS, YDEGEE. The V end lost 3 bases, the J end lost 3 bases, and 10 bases lay between the germline ends. CDR3 size: 13 residues. The DNA of the CDR3 is TGTGCCAGCAGCTCGAGAGTCGTCTACGAGCAGTACTTC. Translating it yields CASSSRVVYEQYF.

This sequence joins TRBV27 and TRBJ1-1; 9 positions match TRBD1. The J segment lost 3 bases and the V segment lost 5 bases, leaving 10 bases of the junction unmatched. The CDR3 loop spans 16 amino acids. CDR1 and CDR2 from the germline V gene are MNHEY and SMNVEV (reference sequence). The CDR3 coding sequence is TGTGCCAGCAGTCCATGGGGGACAGGGACCGACACTGAAGCTTTCTTT. Translated, it gives CASSPWGTGTDTEAFF.

The chain uses TRBV28 and TRBJ1-2; D is unresolved. Trimming took off 3 bases at V and 2 bases at J, with 7 bases between the two ends. CDR3 length: 13 residues. The germline V gene has CDR1 MDHEN and CDR2 SYDVKM. The CDR3 loop reads CASSFSVNYGYTF. The CDR3 DNA is TGTGCCAGCAGTTTTAGTGTGAACTATGGCTACACCTTC.

V gene TRBV7-2 combines with J gene TRBJ1-6; 9 positions agree with TRBD1. This CDR3 is 15 amino acids long. The junction had 9 bases not matched to a gene; V was cut back by 6 bases and J by 9 bases. CDR1 and CDR2 (germline): SGHTA, FQGNSA. CDR3 DNA sequence: TGTGCCAGCAGTCTTAGACCGACAGGGGGTTCACCCCTCCACTTT. Its translation: CASSLRPTGGSPLHF.

The CDR3 DNA follows: TGTGCCAGCAGCCCAGGACAGGGGGCCTACAATGAGCAGTTCTTC. As protein: CASSPGQGAYNEQFF. This chain links TRBV13 with TRBJ2-1; 10 bases align to TRBD1. The J segment lost 2 bases and the V segment lost 5 bases, leaving 3 bases of the junction unmatched. Per the germline V gene, CDR1 is PRHDT and CDR2 is FYEKMQ (reference sequence). The CDR3 runs to 15 residues. Supplemented by reference TRBV13 and TRBJ2-1, the full variable domain reads AAGVIQSPRHLIKEKRETATLKCYPIPRHDTVYWYQQGPGQDPQFLISFYEKMQSDKGSIPDRFSAQQFSDYHSELNMSSLELGDSALYFCASSPGQGAYNEQFFGPGTRLTVL.

The rearrangement links TRBV28 to TRBJ2-7, with D perhaps TRBD1 or TRBD2 (6 bases each). Germline V lookup: CDR1 MDHEN, CDR2 SYDVKM. The CDR3 loop spans 16 amino acids. V lost 7 bases, J lost 5 bases, and 24 bases lay in between. The CDR3 sequence is CASTSPSTGTGHEQYF. In DNA, the CDR3 is TGTGCCAGCACCTCACCCTCAACAGGGACTGGCCACGAGCAGTACTTC.

This chain joins TRBV28 and TRBJ1-5; TRBD1 might be the D (5 bases). Germline CDR1 reads MDHEN; CDR2 reads SYDVKM. Trimming shortened V by 4 bases and J by 4 bases, and 11 bases separated the two germline ends. The CDR3 length is 14 residues. The CDR3 loop reads CASSSMTENQPQHF. DNA of the CDR3: TGTGCCAGCAGTTCAATGACAGAGAATCAGCCCCAGCATTTT.

This sequence joins TRBV5-6 and TRBJ2-7; unclear D gene. V gave up 4 bases and J gave up 1 base, with 9 bases separating them. The CDR3 consists of 13 residues. Germline values: CDR1 SGHDT, CDR2 YYEEEE. Here the CDR3 reads CASSPVSSYEQYF. The DNA of the CDR3 is TGTGCCAGCAGCCCCGTCAGTTCCTACGAGCAGTACTTC.